The 6 T cell receptor beta chains reported below all come from one sample, sequenced in a study of OX40 agonist ivuxolimab in advanced cancers. This table comes from immunoSEQ multiplex PCR, and its TCRdb copy is limited to in-frame clones, with some not included. In the table there are roughly 66,000 clones, around 90% of which are singletons. Material: CD4+ or CD8+ T cells sorted from blood, obtained in a trial of the OX40 agonist ivuxolimab. The receptor set was obtained from an adult with an advanced solid tumor such as melanoma, head and neck, liver or kidney cancer.

The chain has TRBV6-5 and TRBJ2-7; maybe TRBD1 (5 bases). The V and J ends lost 0 bases and 2 bases respectively, with 11 bases between them. Germline CDR1 MNHEY, CDR2 SVGAGI. This CDR3 has 15 amino acids. In DNA form, the CDR3 reads TGTGCCAGCAGTTACTCGAATTCGGACACCTACGAGCAGTACTTC. This codes for CASSYSNSDTYEQYF.

The chain recombines TRBV30 with TRBJ1-2; D ambiguous. The V and J ends lost 2 bases and 3 bases respectively, with 16 bases between them. CDR3 size: 15 residues. In germline, CDR1 is GTSNPN, CDR2 SVGIG (reference sequence). CDR3 nucleotides: TGTGCCTGGAGTCTGTCTGGGCAAGCCGACTATGGCTACACCTTC. Translating gives CAWSLSGQADYGYTF. Based on the CDR3 plus reference TRBV30 and TRBJ1-2, the full variable domain is SQTIHQWPATLVQPVGSPLSLECTVEGTSNPNLYWYRQAAGRGLQLLFYSVGIGQISSEVPQNLSASRPQDRQFILSSKKLLLSDSGFYLCAWSLSGQADYGYTFGSGTRLTVV.

This chain connects TRBV19 to TRBJ2-5; 10 nucleotides match TRBD1. Judging by the DNA end, TRBJ2-7 fits better; the J call may be wrong. Germline V gene lookup returns CDR1 LNHDA and CDR2 SQIVND (reference sequence). The CDR3 contains 15 residues. The CDR3 region has the DNA TGTGCCAGTAGTCTCCAGACAGGGGGCTGGTACGAGCAGTACTTC. Translation: CASSLQTGGWYEQYF.

The rearrangement links TRBV18 to TRBJ2-7, with D hard to call. Between the trimmed V and J ends, which lost 2 bases and 3 bases, there was a span of 8 bases. The germline CDR1 and CDR2 sequences are KGHSH and LQKENI. The CDR3 has 13 residues. CDR3 protein: CASSPLKDYEQYF. For the CDR3, the DNA is TGTGCCAGCTCACCATTGAAGGACTACGAGCAGTACTTC.

The rearrangement joins TRBV5-6 to TRBJ2-2; perhaps TRBD1 as D (5 bases). CDR1 and CDR2 (germline): SGHDT, YYEEEE. This CDR3 has 12 amino acids. Deletions cut 5 bases from V and 8 bases from J, with 10 bases between. The CDR3 sequence is CASSSGSGELFF. CDR3 nucleotides: TGTGCCAGCAGTTCAGGGTCTGGGGAGCTGTTTTTT.

V usage is TRBV6-5 and J usage is TRBJ2-1, with 12 bases aligning to TRBD2. V was pared by 5 bases and J by 11 bases, with 10 bases of the junction left unmatched. The CDR3 spans 15 residues. The germline V gene has CDR1 MNHEY and CDR2 SVGAGI. The CDR3 here is CASSNQRTSGDKQFF. The DNA of the CDR3 is TGTGCCAGCAGTAATCAACGGACTAGCGGGGATAAGCAGTTCTTC.